The table lists the clone carrying this T cell receptor beta chain with a count of one. Unmatched junction bases numbered 9, after V lost 3 bases and J lost 7 bases. The CDR3 contains 16 residues. Per germline, CDR1 KGHSH and CDR2 LQKENI. The sample belongs to a study of CD8+CD57+ T cells in acquired aplastic anemia. The use of genomic DNA as template underpinned the TCR beta VDJ and CDR3 profiling. TCRdb called the reads again in MiXCR, with one record for every CDR3 protein. The sample carries 120,000 or so distinct CDR3 sequences, almost 40% recorded once. Patients sequenced had flow cytometry evidence of CD8+CD57+ cell expansion.

The sequencing sample was made of sorted CD4+, CD8+, or CD8+CD57+ T cells (not recorded which) from PBMCs. The chain has TRBV18 and TRBJ1-5; 10 bases align to TRBD1. The clonotype originates from a human donor with aplastic anemia. This chain's CDR3 is CASSPRDRGVNQPQHF. The CDR3 nucleotides are TGTGCCAGCTCACCCCGGGACAGGGGAGTTAACCAGCCCCAGCATTTT.